The entry below describes one T cell receptor beta chain. This clonotype was detected a few times. The antigen it binds to is not known. No clone much larger than this one lies a single base away; base qualities are absent. The data derive from a study of T-cell memory formation after mild COVID-19 (dated by TCRdb to about 2021). About the investigation overall: TCR sequence clusters from the two donors were largely donor specific. The cohort comprised two young, previously healthy adult volunteers, one female and one male. T-cell clones expanding and contracting after mild COVID-19 in two donors were tracked by longitudinal TCRalpha and TCRbeta repertoire sequencing.

Here is what the overall study found, with its caveats: Clones that contracted from day 15 to 85 showed balanced CD4/CD8 phenotypes, whereas a second wave of clones that expanded from day 15 to 37 leaned towards CD4+. Contracting CD4+ clones were found mainly in CM and EM memory subsets, while CD8+ clones were enriched in EMRA. The study covered only a couple of mild cases, and larger cohorts including severe cases with pre-infection samples were considered necessary. The detection of some responding clones in pre-infection memory suggests that pre-existing cross-reactive memory T cells joined the SARS-CoV-2 response. SARS-CoV-2 specificity was not confirmed for the second-wave clones peaking on day 37.

The sample was run on an Illumina NovaSeq 6000. cDNA libraries for TCRalpha and TCRbeta were prepared by 5'RACE using constant-segment primers, with sample barcodes and unique molecular identifiers added. Trizol reagent was used to extract RNA from every sample. Library amplification was performed in two PCR steps, and a second sample barcode and Illumina TruSeq adapters were introduced in the second step. Sequencing of the libraries was done on an Illumina NovaSeq, producing 2 x 150 bp paired-end reads. The authors processed their data as follows. Reads were demultiplexed and collapsed into UMI-guided consensus sequences with migec v1.2.7. Using mixcr v2.1.11, UMI consensuses were aligned to TRA and TRB V and J templates and then assembled into clonotypes. Expanded or contracted clonotypes were those called significant by both edgeR and NoisET, with noise models trained on biological replicates. For edgeR calls, the cutoffs were a false discovery rate-adjusted p below 0.01 and a log2 fold-change threshold of 1. PCA with hierarchical clustering of max-normalized trajectories of the 1000 most abundant clonotypes was used as exploratory dynamics analysis. Each responding clone was given a CD4 or CD8 phenotype based on the CD4+ and CD8+ repertoires, which had been sequenced separately. Through fastp at Q25 and MiXCR, TCRdb rebuilt clones from the public reads, retaining in-frame beta chains. Every entry covers one CDR3 protein and lists the most common genes and DNA from its rows. The V and J calls shown here were made by TCRdb, not taken from the authors' results. The sample profile shows 550,000 to 700,000 distinct CDR3 sequences; about 18% of them were found once. The ten largest make up just over 8% of the sample.

Ficoll-Paque density gradient centrifugation was used to isolate PBMCs. Clipping removes 4 bases from V and 5 bases from J, with 13 as the unmatched junction base count. Sequences DFQATT (CDR1) and SNEGSKA (CDR2) are obtained from the germline V gene (reference sequence). CDR3 length: 16 amino acids, cysteine to phenylalanine. Only CDR3 DNA remains: 48 bases, in frame from the first base. In this chain, TRBV20-1 is recombined with TRBJ2-3; 9 junctional bases match TRBD2. This clonotype was sampled from an adult woman who had mild COVID-19 (a few samples of this study predate the infection). The sample titles of this study are shuffled in the database, so cell type and time point are left out; the donor was told from shared clones. What was sequenced was PBMCs or a T cell subset sorted from them (not recorded which). The bases read TGCAGTGCTACCACCCCTAAGCGGGAGGTGGGAGATACGCAGTATTTT. This translates into CSATTPKREVGDTQYF.